These T cell receptor beta chains were read from a single sample in a study of blood T cells in healthy people across ages. A single record per CDR3 protein comes from TCRdb applying MiXCR to the 5' RACE reads. The sample has approximately 400,000 distinct CDR3 sequences; over 45% are singletons. Specimen: blood. The receptor source for this set is a man in his 60s in good health. Each CDR3 is given with its conserved first and last residue. The order of the fields is V gene, D gene, J gene, clone size, CDR3 DNA, CDR3 protein. D genes are given only for firm matches. Rows give clone size only sometimes, using once, few, many, or a class for an expanded clone.

v_call: TRBV20-1; d_call: .; j_call: TRBJ2-5; clone_size: .; cdr3_nt: TGCAGTGCTAGAGGGTCCTACAATGAGACCCAGTACTTC; cdr3_aa: CSARGSYNETQYF
v_call: TRBV6-4; d_call: TRBD2; j_call: TRBJ2-1; clone_size: once; cdr3_nt: TGTGCCAGCTCGCTTGGGATTAGCGGGAGCAATGAGCAGTTCTTC; cdr3_aa: CASSLGISGSNEQFF
v_call: TRBV6-1; d_call: .; j_call: TRBJ2-5; clone_size: .; cdr3_nt: TGTGCCAGCGGCCGGGACTCTACCTACGAACAGTACTTC; cdr3_aa: CASGRDSTYEQYF
v_call: TRBV5-1; d_call: TRBD1; j_call: TRBJ2-5; clone_size: .; cdr3_nt: TGCGCCAGCACCATTGGGACAGCCCTAGGGACCCAGTACTTC; cdr3_aa: CASTIGTALGTQYF
v_call: TRBV29-1; d_call: TRBD1; j_call: TRBJ2-7; clone_size: .; cdr3_nt: TGCAGCGGACAGGGTCGGAACGAGCAGTACTTC; cdr3_aa: CSGQGRNEQYF
v_call: TRBV20-1; d_call: .; j_call: TRBJ2-3; clone_size: .; cdr3_nt: TGCAGCGGTCGGGGCACCCGAGGAAAGGGCACGCAGTATTTT; cdr3_aa: CSGRGTRGKGTQYF
v_call: TRBV7-2; d_call: .; j_call: TRBJ2-7; clone_size: many; cdr3_nt: TGTGCCAGCAGCCAAACAGGGCCCGAGCAGTACTTC; cdr3_aa: CASSQTGPEQYF
v_call: TRBV20-1; d_call: TRBD1; j_call: TRBJ2-7; clone_size: .; cdr3_nt: TGCAGTGCCGCGCCCGGGACAGGGTACGAGCAGTACTTC; cdr3_aa: CSAAPGTGYEQYF
v_call: TRBV12-3/TRBV12-4; d_call: .; j_call: TRBJ2-7; clone_size: .; cdr3_nt: TGTGCCAGCACCAGGAGTGGAGCAGAATTCTACGAGCAGTACTTC; cdr3_aa: CASTRSGAEFYEQYF
v_call: TRBV29-1; d_call: .; j_call: TRBJ1-5; clone_size: .; cdr3_nt: TGCAGCGTAGGGGACGGTGACAATCAGCCCCAGCATTTT; cdr3_aa: CSVGDGDNQPQHF
v_call: TRBV7-2; d_call: .; j_call: TRBJ1-6; clone_size: .; cdr3_nt: TGTGCCAGCAGCTTAGGCTCCTATAATTCACCCCTCCACTTT; cdr3_aa: CASSLGSYNSPLHF
v_call: TRBV2; d_call: TRBD1; j_call: TRBJ1-6; clone_size: .; cdr3_nt: TGTGCCAGCCGGGACAGGGTCCGTAATTCACCCCTCCACTTT; cdr3_aa: CASRDRVRNSPLHF
v_call: TRBV6-1; d_call: TRBD2; j_call: TRBJ2-7; clone_size: .; cdr3_nt: TGTGCCAGCAGCCGCGGGACTAGCGGGAGGAACTACAATGAGCAGTACTTC; cdr3_aa: CASSRGTSGRNYNEQYF
v_call: TRBV20-1; d_call: TRBD1; j_call: TRBJ1-5; clone_size: .; cdr3_nt: TGCAGTGCTGAAGGACAGGGAGGGGATCAGCCCCAGCATTTT; cdr3_aa: CSAEGQGGDQPQHF
v_call: TRBV7-9; d_call: .; j_call: TRBJ1-3; clone_size: .; cdr3_nt: TGTGCCAGCAGCTTAGAAGGCGGGAGAAACACCATATATTTT; cdr3_aa: CASSLEGGRNTIYF
v_call: TRBV2; d_call: .; j_call: TRBJ2-3; clone_size: .; cdr3_nt: TGTGCCAGCACCCAACGGGACTCTCGCACAGATACGCAGTATTTT; cdr3_aa: CASTQRDSRTDTQYF
v_call: TRBV29-1; d_call: .; j_call: TRBJ2-3; clone_size: .; cdr3_nt: TGCAGCGTTGAGGCCTCTCGGGGCAGGGAAGTAGGCACAGATACGCAGTATTTT; cdr3_aa: CSVEASRGREVGTDTQYF
v_call: TRBV7-2; d_call: TRBD1; j_call: TRBJ2-5; clone_size: .; cdr3_nt: TGTGCCAGCAGCTTAGCGAGGGGGCAGGGGGAAAGAGAGACCCAGTACTTC; cdr3_aa: CASSLARGQGERETQYF
v_call: TRBV20-1; d_call: .; j_call: TRBJ2-1; clone_size: .; cdr3_nt: TGCAGTGCTGCCACCCTATTCGACGGTGAACGTGAGCAGTTCTTC; cdr3_aa: CSAATLFDGEREQFF
v_call: TRBV27; d_call: .; j_call: TRBJ2-6; clone_size: .; cdr3_nt: TGTGCCAGCAGTTCCCCGGGCCGGAACTCTGGGGCCAACGTCCTGACTTTC; cdr3_aa: CASSSPGRNSGANVLTF
v_call: TRBV20-1; d_call: .; j_call: TRBJ2-7; clone_size: .; cdr3_nt: TGCAGTGCCACCCCTCAGGTCGAGCAGTACTTC; cdr3_aa: CSATPQVEQYF
v_call: TRBV7-2; d_call: .; j_call: TRBJ2-4; clone_size: .; cdr3_nt: TGTGCCAGCACCCCGGGCATAGGACAAAACATTCAGTACTTC; cdr3_aa: CASTPGIGQNIQYF
v_call: TRBV2; d_call: .; j_call: TRBJ1-2; clone_size: .; cdr3_nt: TGTGCCAGCAGTGAGGGCGACGCGGGCTACACCTTC; cdr3_aa: CASSEGDAGYTF
v_call: TRBV29-1; d_call: TRBD1; j_call: TRBJ2-3; clone_size: .; cdr3_nt: TGCAGCGCTCTCCCCCAGGACAGGGTCGCGCGCACAGATACGCAGTATTTT; cdr3_aa: CSALPQDRVARTDTQYF
v_call: TRBV7-8; d_call: TRBD1; j_call: TRBJ2-5; clone_size: .; cdr3_nt: TGTGCCAGCAGCTTGCCGGGACAGGGTCACCCCCAGGCCCCCCAAGAGACCCAGTACTTC; cdr3_aa: CASSLPGQGHPQAPQETQYF
v_call: TRBV7-2; d_call: .; j_call: TRBJ2-6; clone_size: few; cdr3_nt: TGTGCCAGCAGCCATATAGGGGGGGACTCTGGGGCCAACGTCCTGACTTTC; cdr3_aa: CASSHIGGDSGANVLTF
v_call: TRBV5-1; d_call: TRBD2; j_call: TRBJ2-3; clone_size: .; cdr3_nt: TGCGCCAGCAGCAGAACCTCCGGGGGGGCCTTAGATACGCAGTATTTT; cdr3_aa: CASSRTSGGALDTQYF
v_call: TRBV25-1; d_call: .; j_call: TRBJ1-2; clone_size: few; cdr3_nt: TGTGCCAGCAGTGAATACCGAGATGTTGGCTACACCTTC; cdr3_aa: CASSEYRDVGYTF
v_call: TRBV12-3/TRBV12-4; d_call: .; j_call: TRBJ2-1; clone_size: many; cdr3_nt: TGTGCCAGCAGTTTAGCCCTAAACACGGGGGTCGCGCAGTTCTTC; cdr3_aa: CASSLALNTGVAQFF
v_call: TRBV20-1; d_call: TRBD1; j_call: TRBJ1-1; clone_size: .; cdr3_nt: TGCAGTGCTAGACCAGGGGGGGGGACTGAAGCTTTCTTT; cdr3_aa: CSARPGGGTEAFF
v_call: TRBV12-3/TRBV12-4; d_call: TRBD1; j_call: TRBJ1-5; clone_size: few; cdr3_nt: TGTGCCAGCAGTGCGGACAGGGTCCCCAATCAGCCCCAGCATTTT; cdr3_aa: CASSADRVPNQPQHF
v_call: TRBV7-8; d_call: TRBD2; j_call: TRBJ2-7; clone_size: few; cdr3_nt: TGTGCCAGCAGAACTAGCGGGAAGCTCGGAACCTACGAGCAGTACTTC; cdr3_aa: CASRTSGKLGTYEQYF
v_call: TRBV15; d_call: .; j_call: TRBJ1-5; clone_size: .; cdr3_nt: TGTGCCACCAGCAGAGATACTAATCAGCCCCAGCATTTT; cdr3_aa: CATSRDTNQPQHF
v_call: TRBV7-9; d_call: .; j_call: TRBJ2-5; clone_size: .; cdr3_nt: TGTGCCAGCAGTCCCCCGTCGGAGGCCCAGTACTTC; cdr3_aa: CASSPPSEAQYF
v_call: TRBV20-1; d_call: .; j_call: TRBJ1-1; clone_size: .; cdr3_nt: TGCAGTGCTAGGTGGGCGGGAGGGAGCACTGAAGCTTTCTTT; cdr3_aa: CSARWAGGSTEAFF
v_call: TRBV7-3; d_call: TRBD1; j_call: TRBJ2-3; clone_size: few; cdr3_nt: TGTGCCAGCAAACTGACAGGGGTGGCAGATACGCAGTATTTT; cdr3_aa: CASKLTGVADTQYF
v_call: TRBV12-3/TRBV12-4; d_call: .; j_call: TRBJ2-7; clone_size: many; cdr3_nt: TGTGCCAGCAGCTCCCAGCGGGCCAGCTCCTACGAGCAGTACTTC; cdr3_aa: CASSSQRASSYEQYF